Listed below are T cell receptor beta chains from one sample, sequenced in a study of identical twins. From the 5' RACE reads, TCRdb called clonotypes with MiXCR, one entry per CDR3 protein. The table records some 790,000 distinct CDR3 sequences, around a sixth of them present only once. The same specimen was also included in a second study, on T cells expressing NK-cell markers.

The material sequenced was PBMCs. The source is a woman under 30 in good health. Both conserved end residues are trimmed from each CDR3. Each record gives: J gene, V gene, CDR3 protein.

j_call: TRBJ1-1; v_call: TRBV4-2; cdr3_aa: ASSQDRENTEAF
j_call: TRBJ2-5; v_call: TRBV20-1; cdr3_aa: SASQDLVDLY
j_call: TRBJ1-1; v_call: TRBV20-1; cdr3_aa: SARRQGEAF
j_call: TRBJ1-2; v_call: TRBV20-1; cdr3_aa: SASGTTGNGYT
j_call: TRBJ2-2; v_call: TRBV20-1; cdr3_aa: SARWLSNTGELF
j_call: TRBJ1-1; v_call: TRBV5-1; cdr3_aa: ASSLNAGTEAF
j_call: TRBJ1-2; v_call: TRBV2; cdr3_aa: ASSADRTYGYT
j_call: TRBJ1-6; v_call: TRBV20-1; cdr3_aa: SLPGVNSPLH
j_call: TRBJ2-1; v_call: TRBV10-3; cdr3_aa: ATTTGSLRVDEQF
j_call: TRBJ2-4; v_call: TRBV20-1; cdr3_aa: SASASQVQY
j_call: TRBJ1-3; v_call: TRBV10-3; cdr3_aa: AISERGENTIY
j_call: TRBJ1-2; v_call: TRBV12-3/TRBV12-4; cdr3_aa: ASASGLDYGYT
j_call: TRBJ1-6; v_call: TRBV12-3/TRBV12-4; cdr3_aa: ASTETGGRSPLH
j_call: TRBJ2-1; v_call: TRBV5-6; cdr3_aa: ASSKTGQNNEQF
j_call: TRBJ2-1; v_call: TRBV3-1; cdr3_aa: ASSRRGQSTFSSYNEQF
j_call: TRBJ1-2; v_call: TRBV19; cdr3_aa: ASSRPPGQGVNGYT
j_call: TRBJ1-2; v_call: TRBV7-2; cdr3_aa: ASSLRGTPGARGYT
j_call: TRBJ2-4; v_call: TRBV6-1; cdr3_aa: ASSASGAGNQY
j_call: TRBJ2-1; v_call: TRBV12-3/TRBV12-4; cdr3_aa: ASSSGLAGGDYNEQF
j_call: TRBJ1-1; v_call: TRBV20-1; cdr3_aa: SALRDRGLTEAF